This T cell receptor beta chain was sequenced in a study of shared clonotypes between healthy human individuals. Selected positively for CCR7 and CD45RO-negative, naive CD8 cells excluded terminally differentiated effector memory CD45RA+ cells. Here immunoSEQ multiplex PCR was the method, and the copy in TCRdb shows in-frame clones only, minus some. The sample yields some 2 million clones, approximately 94% seen once. This CDR3 region has 14 residues. The germline gives CDR1 SQVTM, CDR2 ANQGSEA. V lost 6 bases and J lost 0, with 14 bases in between. What was sequenced was naive CD8+ T cells sorted from blood. This chain joins TRBV29-1 and TRBJ1-2, with D perhaps matching TRBD1 (6 bases). The TCR originated in a man in his late teens or twenties in good health. The CDR3 DNA reads TGCAGCGTGGGGGCGACAGTAACTAACTATGGCTACACCTTC. As protein: CSVGATVTNYGYTF.